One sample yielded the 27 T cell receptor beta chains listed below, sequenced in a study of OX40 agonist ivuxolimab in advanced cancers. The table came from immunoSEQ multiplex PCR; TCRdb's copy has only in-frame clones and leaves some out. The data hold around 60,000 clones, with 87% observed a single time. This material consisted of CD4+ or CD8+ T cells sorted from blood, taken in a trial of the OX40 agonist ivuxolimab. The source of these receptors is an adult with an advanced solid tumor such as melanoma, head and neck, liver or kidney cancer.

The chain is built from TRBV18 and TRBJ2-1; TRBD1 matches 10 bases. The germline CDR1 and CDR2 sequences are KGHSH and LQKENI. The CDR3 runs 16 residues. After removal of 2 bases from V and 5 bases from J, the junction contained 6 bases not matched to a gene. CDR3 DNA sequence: TGTGCCAGCTCACCAGTAGCGGGACAGGGGAACAATGAGCAGTTCTTC. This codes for CASSPVAGQGNNEQFF.

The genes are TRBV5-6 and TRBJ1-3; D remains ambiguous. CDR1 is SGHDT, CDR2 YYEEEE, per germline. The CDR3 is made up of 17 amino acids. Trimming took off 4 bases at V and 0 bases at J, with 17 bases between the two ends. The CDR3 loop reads CASSQSWRTDSGNTIYF. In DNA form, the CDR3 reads TGTGCCAGCAGCCAATCTTGGAGGACGGACTCTGGAAACACCATATATTTT.

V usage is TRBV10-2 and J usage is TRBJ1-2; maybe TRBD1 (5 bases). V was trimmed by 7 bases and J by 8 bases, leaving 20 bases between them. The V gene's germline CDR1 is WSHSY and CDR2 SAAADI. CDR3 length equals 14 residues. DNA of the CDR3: TGCGCCAGCACGCGGGGGACGGAAGTTAGCGGCTACACCTTC. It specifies CASTRGTEVSGYTF.

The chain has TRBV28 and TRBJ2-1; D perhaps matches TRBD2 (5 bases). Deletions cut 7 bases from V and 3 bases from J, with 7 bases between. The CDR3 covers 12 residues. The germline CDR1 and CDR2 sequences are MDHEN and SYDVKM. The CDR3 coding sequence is TGTGCCAGCATGGCGGGCTACAATGAGCAGTTCTTC. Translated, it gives CASMAGYNEQFF. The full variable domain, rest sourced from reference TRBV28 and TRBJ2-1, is DVKVTQSSRYLVKRTGEKVFLECVQDMDHENMFWYRQDPGLGLRLIYFSYDVKMKEKGDIPEGYSVSREKKERFSLILESASTNQTSMYLCASMAGYNEQFFGPGTRLTVL.

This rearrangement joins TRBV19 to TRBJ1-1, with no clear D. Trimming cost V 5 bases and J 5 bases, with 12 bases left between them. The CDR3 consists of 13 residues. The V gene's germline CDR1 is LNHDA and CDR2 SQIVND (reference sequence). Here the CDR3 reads CASSWSGLTEAFF. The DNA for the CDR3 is TGTGCCAGTAGTTGGTCCGGGCTGACTGAAGCTTTCTTT.

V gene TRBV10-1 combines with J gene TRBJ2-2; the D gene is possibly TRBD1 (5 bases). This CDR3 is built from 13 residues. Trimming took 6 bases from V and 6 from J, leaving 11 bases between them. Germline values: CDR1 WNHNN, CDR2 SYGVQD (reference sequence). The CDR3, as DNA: TGCGCCAGCAGGCCCCAGGGCGCCGGGGAGCTGTTTTTT. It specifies CASRPQGAGELFF.

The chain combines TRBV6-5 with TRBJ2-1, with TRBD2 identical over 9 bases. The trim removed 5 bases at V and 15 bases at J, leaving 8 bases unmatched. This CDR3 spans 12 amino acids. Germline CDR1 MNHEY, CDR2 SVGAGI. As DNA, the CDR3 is TGTGCCAGCAGTCCACCGGGACTAGCTCCGTTCTTC. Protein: CASSPPGLAPFF.

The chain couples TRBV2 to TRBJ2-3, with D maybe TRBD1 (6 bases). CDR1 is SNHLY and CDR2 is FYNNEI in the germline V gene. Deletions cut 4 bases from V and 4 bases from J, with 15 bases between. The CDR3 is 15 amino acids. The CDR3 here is CASSVGAVRPDTQYF. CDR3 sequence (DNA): TGTGCCAGCAGTGTGGGGGCAGTCCGCCCAGATACGCAGTATTTT.

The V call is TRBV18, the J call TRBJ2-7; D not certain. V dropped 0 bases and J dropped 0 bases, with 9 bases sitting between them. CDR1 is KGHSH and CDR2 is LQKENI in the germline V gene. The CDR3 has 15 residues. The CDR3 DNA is TGTGCCAGCTCACCACCCTCGAGCAGCTCCTACGAGCAGTACTTC. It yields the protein CASSPPSSSSYEQYF.

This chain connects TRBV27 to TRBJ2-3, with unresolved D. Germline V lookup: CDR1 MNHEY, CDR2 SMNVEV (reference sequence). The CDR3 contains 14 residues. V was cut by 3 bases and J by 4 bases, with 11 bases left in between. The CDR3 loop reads CASSFVWGADTQYF. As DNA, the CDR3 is TGTGCCAGCAGTTTTGTCTGGGGTGCAGATACGCAGTATTTT.

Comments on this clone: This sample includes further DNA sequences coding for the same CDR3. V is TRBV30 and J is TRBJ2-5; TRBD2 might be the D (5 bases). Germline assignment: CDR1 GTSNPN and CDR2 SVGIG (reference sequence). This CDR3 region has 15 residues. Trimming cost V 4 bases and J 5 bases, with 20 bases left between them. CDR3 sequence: CAWKKKAEVGETQYF. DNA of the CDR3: TGTGCCTGGAAAAAAAAGGCGGAGGTGGGGGAGACCCAGTACTTC. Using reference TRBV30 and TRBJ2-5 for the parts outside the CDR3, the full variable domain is SQTIHQWPATLVQPVGSPLSLECTVEGTSNPNLYWYRQAAGRGLQLLFYSVGIGQISSEVPQNLSASRPQDRQFILSSKKLLLSDSGFYLCAWKKKAEVGETQYFGPGTRLLVL.

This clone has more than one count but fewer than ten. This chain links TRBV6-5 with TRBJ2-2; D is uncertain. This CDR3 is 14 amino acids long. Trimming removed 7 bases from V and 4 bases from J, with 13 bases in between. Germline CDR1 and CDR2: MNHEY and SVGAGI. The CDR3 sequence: CASTANRGTGELFF. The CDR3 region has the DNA TGTGCCAGCACTGCCAACCGAGGCACCGGGGAGCTGTTTTTT.

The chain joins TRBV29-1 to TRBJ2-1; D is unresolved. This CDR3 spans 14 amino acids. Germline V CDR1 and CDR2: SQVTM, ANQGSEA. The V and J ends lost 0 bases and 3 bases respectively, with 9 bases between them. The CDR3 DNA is TGCAGCGTTGAAGATCCAGCGCACTACAATGAGCAGTTCTTC. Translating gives CSVEDPAHYNEQFF.

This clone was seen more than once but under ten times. The CDR3 sequence: CASSPGTGKLHEQYF. In nucleotides, the CDR3 is TGCGCCAGCAGCCCGGGGACAGGGAAATTGCACGAGCAGTACTTC. This chain links TRBV5-1 with TRBJ2-7, with TRBD1 matching 9 bases. This CDR3 is built from 15 residues. Per the germline V gene, CDR1 is SGHRS and CDR2 is YFSETQ. Germline trimming cut 4 bases from V and 5 bases from J; bases unmatched to any gene: 10.

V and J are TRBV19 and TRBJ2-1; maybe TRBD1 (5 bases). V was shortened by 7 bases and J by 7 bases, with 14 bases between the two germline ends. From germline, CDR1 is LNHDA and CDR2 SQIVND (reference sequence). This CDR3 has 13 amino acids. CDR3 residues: CASIPQGKNEQFF. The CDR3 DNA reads TGTGCCAGTATCCCCCAGGGCAAAAATGAGCAGTTCTTC.

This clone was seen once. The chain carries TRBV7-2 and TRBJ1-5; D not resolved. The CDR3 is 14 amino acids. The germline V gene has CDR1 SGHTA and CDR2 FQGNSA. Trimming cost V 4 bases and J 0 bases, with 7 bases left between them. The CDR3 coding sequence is TGTGCCAGCAGCTCCCCGAATAGCAATCAGCCCCAGCATTTT. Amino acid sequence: CASSSPNSNQPQHF. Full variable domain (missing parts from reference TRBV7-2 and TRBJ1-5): GAGVSQSPSNKVTEKGKDVELRCDPISGHTALYWYRQSLGQGLEFLIYFQGNSAPDKSGLPSDRFSAERTGGSVSTLTIQRTQQEDSAVYLCASSSPNSNQPQHFGDGTRLSIL.

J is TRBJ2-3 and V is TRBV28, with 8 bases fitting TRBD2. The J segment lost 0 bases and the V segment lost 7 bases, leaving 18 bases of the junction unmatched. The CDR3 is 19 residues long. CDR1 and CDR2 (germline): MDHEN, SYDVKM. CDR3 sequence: CASTKGGAGGFLSTDTQYF. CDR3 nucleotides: TGTGCCAGCACAAAAGGAGGGGCGGGAGGCTTCTTGAGCACAGATACGCAGTATTTT.

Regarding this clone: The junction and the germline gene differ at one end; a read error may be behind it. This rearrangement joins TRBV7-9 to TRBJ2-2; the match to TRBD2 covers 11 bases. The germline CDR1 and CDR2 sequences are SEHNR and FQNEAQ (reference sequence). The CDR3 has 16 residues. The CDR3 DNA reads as TGTGCCAGCAGCGTAGCGGGAGGGCCCCGTGGCGGGGAGCTGTTTTTT. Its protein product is CASSVAGGPRGGELFF.

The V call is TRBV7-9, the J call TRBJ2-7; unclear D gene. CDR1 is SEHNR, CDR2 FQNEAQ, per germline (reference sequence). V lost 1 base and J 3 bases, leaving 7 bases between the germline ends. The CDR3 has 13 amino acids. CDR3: CASSLGLGYEQYF. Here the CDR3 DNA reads TGTGCCAGCAGCTTAGGTTTGGGCTACGAGCAGTACTTC.

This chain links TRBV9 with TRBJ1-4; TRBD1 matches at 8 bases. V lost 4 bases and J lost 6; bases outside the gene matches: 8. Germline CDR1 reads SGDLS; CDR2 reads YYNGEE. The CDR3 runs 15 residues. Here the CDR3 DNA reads TGTGCCAGCAGCCTTTATGACAGGGGAGATGAAAAACTGTTTTTT. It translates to CASSLYDRGDEKLFF. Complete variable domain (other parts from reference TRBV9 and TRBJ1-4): DSGVTQTPKHLITATGQRVTLRCSPRSGDLSVYWYQQSLDQGLQFLIQYYNGEERAKGNILERFSAQQFPDLHSELNLSSLELGDSALYFCASSLYDRGDEKLFFGSGTQLSVL.

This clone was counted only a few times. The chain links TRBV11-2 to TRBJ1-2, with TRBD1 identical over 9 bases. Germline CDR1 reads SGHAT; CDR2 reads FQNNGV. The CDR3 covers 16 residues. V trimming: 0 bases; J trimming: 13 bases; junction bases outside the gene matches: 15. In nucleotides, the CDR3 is TGTGCCAGCAGCTTAGAGCCTTCATTTCCGGGACAGGGACTCACCTTC. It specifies CASSLEPSFPGQGLTF.

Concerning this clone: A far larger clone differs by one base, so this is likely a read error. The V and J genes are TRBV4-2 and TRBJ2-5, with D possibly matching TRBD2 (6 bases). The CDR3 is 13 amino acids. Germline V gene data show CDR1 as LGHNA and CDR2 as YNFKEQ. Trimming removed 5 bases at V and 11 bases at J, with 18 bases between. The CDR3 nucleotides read TGTGCCAGCAGCTTGGGACTCAACTACGGGCAGTACTTC. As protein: CASSLGLNYGQYF.

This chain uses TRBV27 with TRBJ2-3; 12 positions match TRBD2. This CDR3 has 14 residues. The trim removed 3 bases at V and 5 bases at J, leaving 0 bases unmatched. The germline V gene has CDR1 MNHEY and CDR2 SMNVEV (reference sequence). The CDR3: CASSLGLAGDTQYF. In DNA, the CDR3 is TGTGCCAGCAGTTTGGGACTAGCGGGAGATACGCAGTATTTT.

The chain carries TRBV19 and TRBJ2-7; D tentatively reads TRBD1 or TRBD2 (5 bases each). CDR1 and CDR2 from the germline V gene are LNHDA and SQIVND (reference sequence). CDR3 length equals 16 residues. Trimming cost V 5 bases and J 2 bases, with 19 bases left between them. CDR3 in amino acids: CASSGRGPKRPYEQYF. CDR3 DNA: TGTGCCAGTAGTGGTCGGGGACCCAAAAGACCCTACGAGCAGTACTTC.

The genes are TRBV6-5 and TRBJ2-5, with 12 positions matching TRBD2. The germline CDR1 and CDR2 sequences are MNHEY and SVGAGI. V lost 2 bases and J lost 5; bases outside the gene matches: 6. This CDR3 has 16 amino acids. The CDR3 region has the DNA TGTGCCAGCAGTTACGCAAGGACTAGCGGGACGGAGACCCAGTACTTC. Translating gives CASSYARTSGTETQYF.

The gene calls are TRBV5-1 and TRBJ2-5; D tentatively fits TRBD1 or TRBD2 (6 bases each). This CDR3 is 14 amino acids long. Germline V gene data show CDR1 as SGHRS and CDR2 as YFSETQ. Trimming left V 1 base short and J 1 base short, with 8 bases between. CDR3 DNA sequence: TGCGCCAGCAGCTTGTGGGGGGCCCAAGAGACCCAGTACTTC. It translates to CASSLWGAQETQYF.

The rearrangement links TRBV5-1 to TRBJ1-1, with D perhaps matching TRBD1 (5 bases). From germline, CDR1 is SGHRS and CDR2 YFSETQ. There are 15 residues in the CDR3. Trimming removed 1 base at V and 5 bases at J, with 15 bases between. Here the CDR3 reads CASSLKLGDGTEAFF. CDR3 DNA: TGCGCCAGCAGCTTGAAGTTGGGGGACGGGACTGAAGCTTTCTTT.